This T cell receptor beta chain is from a study of T cell responses to AZD1222 COVID-19 vaccine (dated by TCRdb to about 2021). The study in broad terms: A total of around 240 trial participants underwent TCR sequencing, of whom 207 received two doses of AZD1222 and some 26 received two doses of the MenACWY control vaccine. Trial participants were enrolled into age subgroups of 18-55, 56-69 and 70-plus years, which contained approximately 150, 30 and 60 TCR-sequenced participants, respectively. General conclusions and limits of the study: Most participants were white British and females outnumbered males, and the authors suggested that clonal diversity may have been underestimated. Reportedly, close to half of the unique spike-specific TCRs recognized epitopes lying outside the regions that are mutated in the B.1.351 and B.1.1.7 variants. The 56-69-year group was small, and its depth increase did not reach significance, likely because of low power. The whole spike protein was spanned by vaccine-associated CD4 TCRs, and dominant responses were seen in regions 160-218 and 743-854. A significant rise in spike-specific TCR breadth and depth was observed after two AZD1222 doses relative to day 0 and relative to MenACWY recipients. Because no day 14 peak-response samples were available, the repertoires could be characterized only after the peak T cell response. Only five to seven AZD1222 recipients were SARS-CoV-2 seropositive at baseline, limiting conclusions about previously exposed vaccinees.

Explained via the paper, the time point label denotes: about 28 days (+/-7) after the second vaccine dose. AZD1222 recipients whose second dose came at about 4 weeks and those whose second dose came at about 12 weeks were combined into one group, since spike-specific TCR depth and breadth did not differ between the two schedules. Vaccinee samples came from UK trials COV001 and COV002, including a single-blind randomized controlled phase 2/3 trial of AZD1222 (ChAdOx1 nCoV-19) in healthy adults. Trial participant PBMC samples were collected at day 0 and day 28 after the second dose for TCRbeta chain sequencing. Per the germline V gene, LGHNA is the CDR1 and YNFKEQ is the CDR2. Reading from cysteine to phenylalanine, the CDR3 counts 16 amino acids. Left in the record is the CDR3 DNA by itself, 48 bases read in frame from the first base. V sheds 1 base and J sheds 0 bases, leaving 9 bases between their ends.

The CDR3 regions of human TCRbeta chains were subjected to immunosequencing. Processing in the source paper ran as follows. TCRs in the repertoires were matched against a reference library of SARS-CoV-2-specific TCRs that had been generated with the MIRA antigen-specificity platform. Breadth was defined as the fraction of unique TCRs that were SARS-CoV-2-associated, and depth was defined as the fraction of total T cells that were SARS-CoV-2-associated. Using the MIRA data, every spike-specific TCR was mapped to the spike region that the TCR reacted to and assigned to either a CD4 or a CD8 class. Log10-transformed breadth and depth values were compared by one-way ANOVA with Sidak's multiple comparisons tests. TCRdb's version of the immuneACCESS table is confined to in-frame rearrangements and falls short of the full clone set. An unresolved V gene accounts for under half of the shortfall where checked; the remainder is of unknown origin. V, J and clone size are taken as reported in that table, and D and trimming were inferred from the DNA itself. Here the sample has some 84,000 clones; 87% occur a single time. The ten most abundant clones make up around a tenth of the sample.

Details on this clone: Its antigen is unknown. Base quality data are lacking; no much larger clone is found one base away.

The input for sequencing was peripheral blood, taken 28 days after the second AZD1222 dose. This TCR was sampled from an adult who received the AZD1222 COVID-19 vaccine. The rearrangement combines TRBV4-2 with TRBJ1-4, and TRBD1 may be the D gene, going by 6 matching bases. The DNA is TGTGCCAGCAGCCAAGGGACAGTTGCAACTAATGAAAAACTGTTTTTT. This is translated as CASSQGTVATNEKLFF.